The next 22 T cell receptor beta chains were all read from a single sample in a study of immune evolution from preneoplasia to lung adenocarcinoma. Repertoires were generated with immunoSEQ multiplex PCR, while TCRdb's copy carries only in-frame clones and drops some. This table has tens of thousands of clones, 70% to 80% appearing once. Sequences were obtained from FFPE invasive lung adenocarcinoma tissue. These receptor sequences come from a person in their sixties or seventies with lung adenocarcinoma.

CDR3 nucleotides: TGTGCCAGCAGCCGCGAGCGGGATCTCTCCTACGAGCAGTACTTC. Its translation is CASSRERDLSYEQYF. The rearrangement uses TRBV4-2 and TRBJ2-7, with 7 nucleotides matching TRBD2. V lost 4 bases, J lost 0 bases, and 6 bases stayed unmatched. The CDR3 is 15 amino acids. The germline V gene has CDR1 LGHNA and CDR2 YNFKEQ.

The genes are TRBV6-5 and TRBJ2-1; the D is unclear. Germline V gene lookup returns CDR1 MNHEY and CDR2 SVGAGI. The V end lost 6 bases, the J end lost 3 bases, and 12 bases lay between the germline ends. This CDR3 has 14 amino acids. The CDR3 nucleotides are TGTGCCAGCAGACACCCGGGCCGCTACAATGAGCAGTTCTTC. This gives the protein CASRHPGRYNEQFF.

The rearrangement uses TRBV5-8 and TRBJ1-4; TRBD1 is a possible D gene (6 bases). There are 13 residues in the CDR3. The germline gives CDR1 SGHTS, CDR2 YDEGEE. The V and J ends lost 2 bases and 7 bases respectively, with 9 bases between them. In nucleotides, the CDR3 is TGTGCCAGCAGCTTCCAACAGGGTGAAAAACTGTTTTTT. Protein product: CASSFQQGEKLFF. Looking up the rest from reference TRBV5-8 and TRBJ1-4 gives the full variable domain: EAGVTQSPTHLIKTRGQQATLRCSPISGHTSVYWYQQALGLGLQFLLWYDEGEERNRGNFPPRFSGRQFPNYSSELNVNALELEDSALYLCASSFQQGEKLFFGSGTQLSVL.

This clone was seen a handful of times. The chain combines TRBV11-3 with TRBJ1-1, with 7 bases lining up with TRBD1. After removal of 6 bases from V and 0 bases from J, the junction contained 4 bases not matched to a gene. The CDR3 totals 14 residues. Germline V CDR1 and CDR2: SGHNT, YENEEA. The CDR3 sequence: CASRPGGMNTEAFF. The CDR3 bases are TGTGCCAGCAGGCCAGGGGGGATGAACACTGAAGCTTTCTTT.

This chain links TRBV5-1 with TRBJ1-2; no reliable D call. CDR1 is SGHRS and CDR2 is YFSETQ in the germline V gene. The length of the CDR3 is 12 residues. With 0 bases removed from V and 8 bases from J, the gap between germline ends came to 8 bases. In DNA, the CDR3 is TGCGCCAGCAGCTTGGATCTGGAAGGCTACACCTTC. This codes for CASSLDLEGYTF.

V gene TRBV10-1 combines with J gene TRBJ2-1, with 8 positions matching TRBD2. The ends lost 5 bases at V and 7 bases at J; junction bases unmatched: 7. There are 14 residues in the CDR3. Germline V gene sequence: CDR1 WNHNN, CDR2 SYGVQD (reference sequence). The CDR3 sequence: CASSIQRERNEQFF. Here the CDR3 DNA reads TGCGCCAGCAGTATCCAGCGGGAGAGGAATGAGCAGTTCTTC.

The rearrangement joins TRBV5-4 to TRBJ2-5; D is possibly TRBD2 (5 bases). CDR1 SGHNT and CDR2 YYREEE come from the germline V gene (reference sequence). V was cut by 4 bases and J by 3 bases, with 10 bases left in between. This CDR3 is 13 amino acids long. The CDR3 spells CASSAYSEETQYF. The CDR3 DNA reads as TGTGCCAGCAGCGCTTATAGCGAAGAGACCCAGTACTTC.

This chain joins TRBV11-2 and TRBJ2-7; 7 bases match TRBD1. The CDR3 loop spans 13 amino acids. Per the germline V gene, CDR1 is SGHAT and CDR2 is FQNNGV. With 5 bases clipped from V and 2 bases from J, the junction kept 3 bases outside the gene matches. DNA for the CDR3: TGTGCCAGCAGCCGACAGGGCGCCTACGAGCAGTACTTC. Translating it yields CASSRQGAYEQYF.

The V and J genes are TRBV28 and TRBJ1-2; D is uncertain. Germline lookup yields CDR1 MDHEN and CDR2 SYDVKM. The CDR3 runs 12 residues. Trimming cost V 6 bases and J 5 bases, with 10 bases left between them. Here the CDR3 DNA reads TGTGCCAGCAGAGAAAGTCGGTATGGCTACACCTTC. This sequence encodes CASRESRYGYTF.

This rearrangement joins TRBV30 to TRBJ2-7, with D maybe TRBD2 (6 bases). This CDR3 comprises 14 residues. Per germline, CDR1 GTSNPN and CDR2 SVGIG (reference sequence). The V end was cut by 3 bases, the J end by 7 bases, with 19 bases between. CDR3 amino acids: CAWSPGLQLREQYF. The CDR3 bases are TGTGCCTGGAGCCCGGGACTCCAGCTACGGGAGCAGTACTTC.

V is TRBV29-1 and J is TRBJ1-4; D is possibly TRBD1 (5 bases). Germline CDR1 reads SQVTM; CDR2 reads ANQGSEA. The CDR3 is 12 amino acids. V shed 6 bases and J shed 7 bases, with 12 bases lying between them. The CDR3 coding sequence is TGCAGCGTCCGGGGTACAGGTGAAAAACTGTTTTTT. As protein: CSVRGTGEKLFF.

This chain uses TRBV2 with TRBJ2-7, with D possibly matching TRBD1 (5 bases). The CDR3 extends over 16 amino acids. V gave up 5 bases and J gave up 0 bases, with 17 bases separating them. Germline V CDR1 and CDR2: SNHLY, FYNNEI. CDR3 amino acids: CASSLPQGPSSYEQYF. In DNA, the CDR3 is TGTGCCAGCAGTCTCCCCCAGGGTCCGAGCTCCTACGAGCAGTACTTC.

V is TRBV10-2 and J is TRBJ2-7, with D unresolved. This CDR3 has 13 residues. V dropped 3 bases and J dropped 5 bases, with 11 bases sitting between them. Germline V gene sequence: CDR1 WSHSY, CDR2 SAAADI. The CDR3 DNA reads as TGCGCCAGCAGTGATCGGATGGCCGACGAGCAGTACTTC. Its translation: CASSDRMADEQYF.

The genes are TRBV29-1 and TRBJ1-2; maybe TRBD1 (6 bases). Per the germline V gene, CDR1 is SQVTM and CDR2 is ANQGSEA. V lost 3 bases and J lost 6, with 14 bases in between. The CDR3 loop spans 13 amino acids. CDR3 protein: CSVDLRGGHGYTF. In nucleotides, the CDR3 is TGCAGCGTTGACCTGAGGGGGGGGCATGGCTACACCTTC.

The chain uses TRBV19 and TRBJ1-5, with D maybe TRBD1 (5 bases). From germline, CDR1 is LNHDA and CDR2 SQIVND (reference sequence). The CDR3 contains 16 residues. Trimming cost V 4 bases and J 0 bases, with 13 bases left between them. CDR3 amino acids: CASSSTGSDSNQPQHF. The CDR3 coding sequence is TGTGCCAGTAGTAGTACAGGCTCGGATAGCAATCAGCCCCAGCATTTT.

This chain links TRBV4-1 with TRBJ1-1; 11 positions agree with TRBD1. V was clipped by 1 base and J by 10 bases; unmatched bases: 11. Germline-derived CDR1 and CDR2 are MGHRA and YSYEKL. CDR3 length equals 16 residues. The CDR3 reads CASSQGVRTGGAGAFF. DNA for the CDR3: TGCGCCAGCAGCCAAGGGGTCAGGACAGGGGGCGCAGGAGCTTTCTTT.

The rearrangement joins TRBV18 to TRBJ1-1, with TRBD1 identical over 7 bases. Germline V CDR1 and CDR2: KGHSH, LQKENI. Trimming took 4 bases from V and 10 from J; bases not matched to a gene: 12. This CDR3 region has 14 residues. The CDR3 sequence is CASSRETGLVGAFF. CDR3 nucleotides: TGTGCCAGCTCACGGGAGACAGGGTTGGTCGGAGCTTTCTTT.

V gene TRBV18 combines with J gene TRBJ2-7; TRBD1 aligns across 7 bases. This CDR3 is built from 16 residues. Germline-derived CDR1 and CDR2 are KGHSH and LQKENI. The V segment lost 4 bases and the J segment 6 bases; nucleotides outside the gene matches: 15. CDR3 region: CASSLNLLQGTVEQYF. The CDR3 DNA sequence: TGTGCCAGCTCACTAAACCTCCTACAGGGGACAGTCGAGCAGTACTTC. Variable domain in full (rest from reference TRBV18 and TRBJ2-7): NAGVMQNPRHLVRRRGQEARLRCSPMKGHSHVYWYRQLPEEGLKFMVYLQKENIIDESGMPKERFSAEFPKEGPSILRIQQVVRGDSAAYFCASSLNLLQGTVEQYFGPGTRLTVT.

The CDR3 bases are TGTGCCAGCAGGAACACCGGGGAGCTGTTTTTT. It encodes CASRNTGELFF. This chain connects TRBV7-2 to TRBJ2-2; D not certain. Germline loops: CDR1 SGHTA, CDR2 FQGNSA. The CDR3 has 11 amino acids. Trimming left V 6 bases short and J 1 base short, with 0 bases between.

The CDR3 is CASSNLGGGSYEQYF. In DNA form, the CDR3 reads TGTGCCAGCAGTAATCTTGGCGGGGGATCCTACGAGCAGTACTTC. V gene TRBV28 combines with J gene TRBJ2-7; 7 nucleotides match TRBD2. The CDR3 has 15 residues. J gave up 1 base and V 5 bases, and 8 bases lay outside the gene matches. Germline lookup yields CDR1 MDHEN and CDR2 SYDVKM.

V gene TRBV18 combines with J gene TRBJ1-1, with D hard to call. The V gene's germline CDR1 is KGHSH and CDR2 LQKENI. The CDR3 has 14 residues. V gave up 1 base and J gave up 6 bases, with 12 bases separating them. The CDR3, as DNA: TGTGCCAGCTCACCACGGGAGGGTTGGCCTGAAGCTTTCTTT. Protein product: CASSPREGWPEAFF.

This chain joins TRBV5-4 and TRBJ2-1; 9 nucleotides line up with TRBD1. The CDR3 length is 14 residues. Germline V CDR1 and CDR2: SGHNT, YYREEE (reference sequence). J lost 7 bases, V lost 4 bases, and 6 bases had no gene match. This chain's CDR3 is CASSLQGARNEQFF. The CDR3 DNA sequence: TGTGCCAGCAGCCTACAGGGGGCGCGAAATGAGCAGTTCTTC.